This T cell receptor beta chain was profiled in a study of shared clonotypes between healthy human individuals. Using immunoSEQ multiplex PCR, the repertoire was profiled, and TCRdb retains in-frame clones only, with some absent. The table shows some 2,500,000 clones, with 85% to 95% occurring only once. The CDR3 runs to 13 residues. Germline V gives CDR1 KGHSH, CDR2 LQKENI. Trimming removed 3 bases at V and 5 bases at J, with 10 bases between. J is TRBJ1-2 and V is TRBV18; D remains unclear. What was sequenced was naive CD4+ T cells from PBMCs. Subset defined: CD45RA+ positively selected. The source is a man in his late teens or twenties in good health. Some clones in this sample may be carry-over from other donors' samples. CDR3 loop: CASSPSDPYGYTF. The CDR3 DNA reads TGTGCCAGCTCACCGTCCGACCCATATGGCTACACCTTC.